This T cell receptor (beta chain) emerged from a study of control samples from healthy donors and cancer patients. The CDR3 is 13 amino acids. The germline gives CDR1 MNHEY, CDR2 SVGAGI. Deletions cut 6 bases from V and 1 base from J, with 9 bases between. This clone was seen once. TCRdb keeps only in-frame clones here, not all; method: immunoSEQ multiplex PCR. The sample consists of about 95,000 clones, around 81% of them appearing once. Sequenced input: blood. The receptor was derived from a man younger than 45 in good health. V is TRBV6-5 and J is TRBJ1-1; tentative D call: TRBD1 (6 bases). This CDR3 reads CASRDSRNTEAFF. The DNA for the CDR3 is TGTGCCAGCAGGGACAGCCGGAACACTGAAGCTTTCTTT.